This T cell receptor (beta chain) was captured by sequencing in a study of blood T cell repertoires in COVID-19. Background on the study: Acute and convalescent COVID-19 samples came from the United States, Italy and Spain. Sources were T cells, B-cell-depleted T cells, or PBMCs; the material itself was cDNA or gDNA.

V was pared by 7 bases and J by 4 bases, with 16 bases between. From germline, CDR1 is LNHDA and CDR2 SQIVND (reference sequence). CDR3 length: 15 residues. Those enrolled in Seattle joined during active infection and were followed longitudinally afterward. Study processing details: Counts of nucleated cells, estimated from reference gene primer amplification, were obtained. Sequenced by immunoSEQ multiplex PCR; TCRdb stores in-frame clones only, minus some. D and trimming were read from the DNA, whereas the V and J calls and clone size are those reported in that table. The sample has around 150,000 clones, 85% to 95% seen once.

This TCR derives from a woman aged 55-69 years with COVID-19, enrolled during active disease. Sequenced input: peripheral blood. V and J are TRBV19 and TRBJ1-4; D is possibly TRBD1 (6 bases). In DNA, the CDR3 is TGTGCCAGTAACTCAGGGGCAGGGAGTAATGAAAAACTGTTTTTT. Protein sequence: CASNSGAGSNEKLFF.